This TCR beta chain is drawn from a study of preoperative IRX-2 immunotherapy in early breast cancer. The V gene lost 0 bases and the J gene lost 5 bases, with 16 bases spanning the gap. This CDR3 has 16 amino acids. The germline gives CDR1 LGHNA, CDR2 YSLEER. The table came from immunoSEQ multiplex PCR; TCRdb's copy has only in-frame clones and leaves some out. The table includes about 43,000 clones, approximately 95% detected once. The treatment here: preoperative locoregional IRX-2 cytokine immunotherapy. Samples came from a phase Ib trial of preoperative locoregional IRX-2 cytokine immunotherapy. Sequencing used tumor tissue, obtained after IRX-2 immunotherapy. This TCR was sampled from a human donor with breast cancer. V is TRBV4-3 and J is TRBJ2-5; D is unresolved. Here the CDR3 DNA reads TGCGCCAGCAGCCAAGATACGGGCGGCGGTAGGGAGACCCAGTACTTC. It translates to CASSQDTGGGRETQYF.